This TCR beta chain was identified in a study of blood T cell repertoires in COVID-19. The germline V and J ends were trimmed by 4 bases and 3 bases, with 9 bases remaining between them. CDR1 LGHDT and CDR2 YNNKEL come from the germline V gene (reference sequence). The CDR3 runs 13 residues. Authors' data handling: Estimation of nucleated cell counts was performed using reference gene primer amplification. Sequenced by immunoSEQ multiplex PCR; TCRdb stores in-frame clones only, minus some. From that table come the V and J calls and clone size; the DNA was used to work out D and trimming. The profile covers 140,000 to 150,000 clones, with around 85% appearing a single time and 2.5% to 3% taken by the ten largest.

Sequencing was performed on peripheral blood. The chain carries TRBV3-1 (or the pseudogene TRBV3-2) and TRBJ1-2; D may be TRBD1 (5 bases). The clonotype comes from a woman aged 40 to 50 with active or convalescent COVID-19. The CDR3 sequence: CASSPRGDYGYTF. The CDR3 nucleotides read TGTGCCAGCAGCCCGCGGGGGGACTATGGCTACACCTTC.